This T cell receptor beta chain was sequenced during a study of T-cell reconstitution after alpha-beta-depleted transplantation in children. Concerning this clonotype: What it binds is unknown.

Study outcomes and limitations: Reports say that about two months after transplant, the alpha-beta T cells came out of several hundred graft clones that had expanded. Several patients had high TCRbeta diversity at day 60; it came from surviving recipient T cells and thymic progenitors. The main origin of T-cell counts and diversity one year after transplant was newly produced T cells.

Researchers prepared the TCRbeta library using unique molecular identifiers, the study reports. TCRdb used MiXCR to reprocess the PCR reads, holding one entry per CDR3 protein. The table lists 300,000 to 350,000 distinct CDR3 sequences, more than 20% of them singletons. The germline V gene has CDR1 SGHTA and CDR2 FQGNSA. The V and J ends lost 1 base and 4 bases, in that order; junction bases with no gene match: 7. This CDR3 contains 15 residues. The chain links TRBV7-2 to TRBJ2-7; 7 nucleotides match TRBD1. The sample consisted of PBMCs, mostly from graft donor cells, taken 180 days after TCRalphabeta/CD19-depleted stem cell transplant. This clonotype was obtained from a male patient younger than 18 who had a stem cell transplant for acute lymphoblastic leukemia, so the T cells may come from the graft donor. The CDR3 sequence: CASSLGGTAAYEQYF. As DNA, the CDR3 is TGTGCCAGCAGCTTAGGGGGGACAGCTGCTTACGAGCAGTACTTC.